One T cell receptor (beta chain) is described in this entry. The antigen remains undetermined. Patients aged 18 to 65 had newly diagnosed hyperthyroidism lasting under 2 months. Fresh peripheral blood, approximately 9.1 ml, was the source of the PBMCs. RNA transcripts yielded amplified TCR beta CDR3 regions. Carried out on the TCR CDR3, a first-round RT-PCR used the HTBI primer set. TCRdb re-analysed the multiplex PCR reads in MiXCR, keeping a single row per CDR3 protein. The sample includes some 720,000 distinct CDR3 sequences, about 17% of them seen just once. This entry is derived from a study of T cells in Graves' hyperthyroidism and ophthalmopathy. Whole-study results and caveats: Peripheral blood also featured most of the thyroid clonotypes expanded above 0.001. The model anticipated ophthalmopathy a median approximately 6.6 months pre-onset.

Germline CDR1 reads MNHEY; CDR2 reads SVGAGI. V shed 0 bases and J shed 8 bases, with 10 bases lying between them. This CDR3 contains 13 residues. This rearrangement joins TRBV6-5 to TRBJ1-1; D remains unclear. What was sequenced was blood. This clonotype was sampled from a man aged 18 to 35 with Graves' hyperthyroidism. The CDR3 bases are TGTGCCAGCAGTTACTCAGAGGGCAACGAAGCTTTCTTT. Its protein product is CASSYSEGNEAFF.